The entry below gives a single T cell receptor (beta chain) sequence along with its context. The antigen is not known. This specimen belongs to a study of shared clonotypes between healthy human individuals. Study-level points and caveats: The low donor count limited represented genetic and exposure-history diversity.

Terminally differentiated effector memory CD45RA+ cells were excluded from the naive CD8 cells, which were CD45RO-negative and positively selected for CCR7. It was across several immunoSEQ plates that each subset's genomic DNA was evenly split. Per the study methods: Junction-only immunoSEQ data arrived without quality scores, meaning filtering differed. Only in-frame clones appear in the TCRdb table, and some are missing; sequencing was by immunoSEQ multiplex PCR. V and J calls and clone size follow that table, whereas D and trimming were derived from the DNA. The sample gives approximately 2,200,000 clones, 90% to 95% of which show up once; 1.7% is in the top ten. The V and J ends lost 5 bases and 5 bases respectively, with 13 bases between them. The CDR3 extends over 13 amino acids. Germline V lookup: CDR1 MNHEY, CDR2 SMNVEV (reference sequence).

The chain joins TRBV27 to TRBJ2-7; no definite D call. This receptor was taken from a man aged 18 to 35 in good health. Some clones in this sample may be carry-over from other donors' samples. The sample was naive CD8+ T cells from PBMCs. The CDR3: CASSPLLNHEQYF. CDR3 in DNA: TGTGCCAGCAGTCCACTCTTGAACCACGAGCAGTACTTC.